This entry concerns a single T cell receptor beta chain. The Seattle patients joined while their infection was active and were tracked longitudinally afterward. CDR3 length equals 11 residues. Trimming stripped 4 bases from V and 7 bases from J, with 8 bases between. Germline CDR1 reads SGHRS; CDR2 reads YFSETQ. This entry comes from a study of blood T cell repertoires in COVID-19. Method: immunoSEQ multiplex PCR; TCRdb's copy keeps in-frame clones and lacks some. The sample has 230,000 or so clones, 81% seen once. The genes are TRBV5-1 and TRBJ1-1; D not certain. What was sequenced was peripheral blood. This receptor was identified in a woman over 75 with COVID-19, enrolled during active disease. CDR3 sequence: CASSGGYEAFF. The CDR3 DNA sequence: TGCGCCAGCAGCGGAGGGTATGAAGCTTTCTTT.